This T cell receptor beta chain derives from a study of shared clonotypes between healthy human individuals. The table came from immunoSEQ multiplex PCR; TCRdb's copy has only in-frame clones and leaves some out. Of 2 million to 2.5 million clones in the sample, 90% to 96% are singletons; the top ten hold about 0.13%. All donors were healthy HIV-negative adults lacking recent acute infections or vaccinations. CD45RA-negative memory and CD45RA+ naive subsets were split from the CD4+ cells. The CDR3 runs to 16 residues. Germline CDR1 is SGHDT and CDR2 is YYEEEE. Trimming removed 1 base from V and 5 bases from J; junction bases left unmatched: 11.

The sequenced material came from naive CD4+ T cells sorted from blood. Subset indicated: CD45RA+ positively selected. The chain carries TRBV5-6 and TRBJ1-2, with 7 positions matching TRBD1. The clonotype originates from a man between 18 and 29 years old in good health. CDR3 region: CASSLLDRDPPYGYTF. The CDR3 DNA reads TGTGCCAGCAGCTTGCTCGACAGGGACCCTCCTTATGGCTACACCTTC.